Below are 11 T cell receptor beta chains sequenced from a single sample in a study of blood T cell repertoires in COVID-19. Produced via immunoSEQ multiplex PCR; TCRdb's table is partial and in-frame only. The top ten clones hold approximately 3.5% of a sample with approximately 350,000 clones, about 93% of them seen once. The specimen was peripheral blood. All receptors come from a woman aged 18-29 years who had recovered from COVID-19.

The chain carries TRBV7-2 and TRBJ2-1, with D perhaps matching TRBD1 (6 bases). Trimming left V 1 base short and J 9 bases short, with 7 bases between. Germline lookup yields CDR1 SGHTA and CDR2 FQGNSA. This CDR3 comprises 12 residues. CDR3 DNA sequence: TGTGCCAGCAGCTTAGTCAGGGGTGAGCAGTTCTTC. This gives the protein CASSLVRGEQFF. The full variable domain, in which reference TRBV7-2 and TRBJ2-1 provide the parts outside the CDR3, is GAGVSQSPSNKVTEKGKDVELRCDPISGHTALYWYRQSLGQGLEFLIYFQGNSAPDKSGLPSDRFSAERTGGSVSTLTIQRTQQEDSAVYLCASSLVRGEQFFGPGTRLTVL.

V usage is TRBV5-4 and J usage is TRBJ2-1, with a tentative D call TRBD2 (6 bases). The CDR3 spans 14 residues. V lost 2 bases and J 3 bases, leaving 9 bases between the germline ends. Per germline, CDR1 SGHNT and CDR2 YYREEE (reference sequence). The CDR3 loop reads CASSLGGIYNEQFF. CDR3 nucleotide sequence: TGTGCCAGCAGCTTAGGCGGGATCTACAATGAGCAGTTCTTC.

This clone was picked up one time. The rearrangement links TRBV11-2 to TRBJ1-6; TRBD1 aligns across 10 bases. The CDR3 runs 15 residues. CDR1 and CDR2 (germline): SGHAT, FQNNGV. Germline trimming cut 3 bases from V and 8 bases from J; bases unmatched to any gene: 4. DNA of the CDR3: TGTGCCAGCAGCTTGGGACAGGGGTTGGATTCACCCCTCCACTTT. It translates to CASSLGQGLDSPLHF. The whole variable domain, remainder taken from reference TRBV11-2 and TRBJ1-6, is EAGVAQSPRYKIIEKRQSVAFWCNPISGHATLYWYQQILGQGPKLLIQFQNNGVVDDSQLPKDRFSAERLKGVDSTLKIQPAKLEDSAVYLCASSLGQGLDSPLHFGNGTRLTVT.

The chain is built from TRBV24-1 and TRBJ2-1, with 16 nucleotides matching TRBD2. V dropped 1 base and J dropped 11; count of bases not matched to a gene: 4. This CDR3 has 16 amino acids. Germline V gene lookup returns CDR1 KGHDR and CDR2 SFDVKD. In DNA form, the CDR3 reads TGTGCCACCAGTGATTTCGGGACTAGCGGGAGGGCCCAGCAGTTCTTC. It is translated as CATSDFGTSGRAQQFF.

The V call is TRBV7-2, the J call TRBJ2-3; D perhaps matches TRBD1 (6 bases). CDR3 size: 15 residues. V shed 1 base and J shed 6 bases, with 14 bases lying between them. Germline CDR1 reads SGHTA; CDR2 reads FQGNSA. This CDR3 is CASSLEYRELDTQYF. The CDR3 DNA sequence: TGTGCCAGCAGCTTAGAATACAGGGAGTTGGATACGCAGTATTTT.

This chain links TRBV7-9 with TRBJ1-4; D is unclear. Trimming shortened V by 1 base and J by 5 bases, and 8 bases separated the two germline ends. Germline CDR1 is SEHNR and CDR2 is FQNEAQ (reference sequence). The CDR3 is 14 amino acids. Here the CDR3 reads CASSLDSPNEKLFF. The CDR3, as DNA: TGTGCCAGCAGCTTAGACTCTCCGAATGAAAAACTGTTTTTT.

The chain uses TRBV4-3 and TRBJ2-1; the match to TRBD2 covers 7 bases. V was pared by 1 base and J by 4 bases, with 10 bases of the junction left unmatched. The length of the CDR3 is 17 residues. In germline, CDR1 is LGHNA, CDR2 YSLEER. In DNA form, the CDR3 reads TGCGCCAGCAGCCAAGTCGTGTCGGCTAGCGGATACAATGAGCAGTTCTTC. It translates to CASSQVVSASGYNEQFF.

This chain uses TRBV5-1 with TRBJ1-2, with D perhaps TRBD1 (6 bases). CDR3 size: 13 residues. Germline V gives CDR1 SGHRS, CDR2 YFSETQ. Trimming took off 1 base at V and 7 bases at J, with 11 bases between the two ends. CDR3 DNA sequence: TGCGCCAGCAGCTTGTCAGGGGAGACTGGCTACACCTTC. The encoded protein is CASSLSGETGYTF.

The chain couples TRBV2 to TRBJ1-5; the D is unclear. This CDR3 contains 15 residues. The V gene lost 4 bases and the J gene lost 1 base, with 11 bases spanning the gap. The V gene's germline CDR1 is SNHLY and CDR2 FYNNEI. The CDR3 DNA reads TGTGCCAGCAGTGTCTATGGGCAGAGCAATCAGCCCCAGCATTTT. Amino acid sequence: CASSVYGQSNQPQHF.

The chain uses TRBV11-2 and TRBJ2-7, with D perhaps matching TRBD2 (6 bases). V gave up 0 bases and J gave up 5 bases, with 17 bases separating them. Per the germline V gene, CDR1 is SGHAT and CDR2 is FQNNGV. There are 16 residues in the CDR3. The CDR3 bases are TGTGCCAGCAGCTTAGATGGTCTAGCGAGACCCCACGAGCAGTACGTC. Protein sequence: CASSLDGLARPHEQYV.

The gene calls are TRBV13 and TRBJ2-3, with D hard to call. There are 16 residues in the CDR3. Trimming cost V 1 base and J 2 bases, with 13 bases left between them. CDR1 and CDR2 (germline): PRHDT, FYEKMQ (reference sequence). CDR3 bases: TGTGCCAGCAGCTTAGCAGCGATACGGCCCACAGATACGCAGTATTTT. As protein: CASSLAAIRPTDTQYF.